This TCR beta chain was captured in a study of graft-versus-host responses after intestinal transplantation (dated by TCRdb to about 2021). Describing the broader study: The transplants that recipients received were multivisceral, liver-intestinal, or isolated intestinal. All recipients received anti-thymocyte globulin induction followed by maintenance tacrolimus and steroids for around three years. Graft-versus-host and host-versus-graft alloreactive T cell clones were tracked in the graft, circulation and bone marrow after intestinal transplantation using bulk TCR-beta CDR3 sequencing. Alloreactive clones were identified by sequencing pre-transplant mixed lymphocyte reaction products and comparing these products with unstimulated pre-transplant donor and recipient T cells. The cohort enrolled roughly 25 intestinal transplant recipients including one retransplant, and a few patients lacking pretransplant specimens were excluded. A peak of at least 4% donor T cells among recipient peripheral blood mononuclear cells was the definition used for donor T cell macrochimerism. Rather than going through the commercial service, samples from three later patients were sequenced in-house on an Illumina MiSeq and processed with MiXCR. Overall study outcomes, separate from this receptor: Peak levels of circulating GvH clones were associated with declines in HvG clones early after transplant. GvH clones turned up in recipient bone marrow, with some appearing earlier in ileal mucosa or blood, a pattern consistent with an intestinal mucosal origin. The conclusions were limited by the relatively low number and heterogeneity of the intestinal transplant patients. In patients with donor T cell macrochimerism, the allografts had high GvH to HvG T cell clonal ratios.

As concerns this clone: Its binding antigen is unknown. Base qualities are not recorded, but no much larger clone differs from it by a single base.

CDR1 and CDR2 are read off the germline V gene as SGHAT and FQNNGV. Measured from the cysteine to the phenylalanine, the CDR3 is 15 residues long. Only the CDR3 region is kept as DNA, spanning 45 bases read in frame from base 1. V is cut back by 5 bases and J by 5 bases, with 5 bases in the junction unmatched. The time point label of this sample denotes: cells obtained before transplantation from donor or recipient. CD3+CD4+ and CD3+CD8+ populations were FACS-sorted from unstimulated pre-transplant donor and recipient cells taken from spleen or lymph nodes. Library preparation was by the immunoSEQ multiplex PCR assay. For most patients, genomic DNA was isolated with the Qiagen DNeasy Blood and Tissue Kit and shipped frozen to Adaptive Biotechnologies for TCR sequencing. Adaptive Biotechnologies carried out high-throughput TCR-beta CDR3 sequencing of genomic DNA for most patients. As for the authors' bioinformatics: Adaptive's ImmunoSEQ software supplied the TCR sequencing data for about 18 patients, while MiXCR and VDJtools were used to process a few other patients. To correct CD4 versus CD8 sorting errors, any sequence found in both subsets at a frequency ratio below 5:1 was removed. CDR3 nucleotide sequences shared between donor and recipient were removed because the origin of such sequences could not be assigned. Alloreactive clones required at least 2-fold expansion over unstimulated cells and minimum CFSE-low frequency of 0.002% (template counts) or 0.001% (read counts). Mappable clones were those detected in sequenced pre-transplant spleen, lymph node, or MLR CFSE-low populations of the donor or recipient. The cumulative frequency of alloreactive clones was calculated as a percentage of all sequences, weighted by copy number. TCRdb holds this immuneACCESS table with in-frame rearrangements only. Some clones are missing; in checked studies, unresolved V genes explain under half, and the rest has no known cause. V, J and clone size reflect that table, while D and trimming were determined from the DNA. The sample contains fewer than 90,000 clones, about 95% of them found a single time. Jointly, the top ten make up around 0.19% of the sample.

The receptor's source is a human donor who was the organ donor for an intestinal transplant. The source material was unstimulated CD4+ T cells sorted from spleen or lymph node cells, sampled before transplant. In this chain, TRBV11-2 is recombined with TRBJ1-4; 10 bases in between match TRBD1. The CDR3 loop reads CASSQWTGGNEKLFF. The sequenced DNA: TGTGCCAGCAGCCAGTGGACAGGGGGGAATGAAAAACTGTTTTTT.